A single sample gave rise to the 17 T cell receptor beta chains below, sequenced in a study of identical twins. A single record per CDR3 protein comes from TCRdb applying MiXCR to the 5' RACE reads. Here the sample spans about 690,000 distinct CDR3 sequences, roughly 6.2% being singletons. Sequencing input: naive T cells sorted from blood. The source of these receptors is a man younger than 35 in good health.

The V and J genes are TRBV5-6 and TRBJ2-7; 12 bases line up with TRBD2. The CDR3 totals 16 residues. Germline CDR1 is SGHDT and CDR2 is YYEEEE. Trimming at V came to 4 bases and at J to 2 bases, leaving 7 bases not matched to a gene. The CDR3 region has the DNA TGTGCCAGCAGCCCCGGGACTAGCGGGCCTACCTACGAGCAGTACTTC. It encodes CASSPGTSGPTYEQYF.

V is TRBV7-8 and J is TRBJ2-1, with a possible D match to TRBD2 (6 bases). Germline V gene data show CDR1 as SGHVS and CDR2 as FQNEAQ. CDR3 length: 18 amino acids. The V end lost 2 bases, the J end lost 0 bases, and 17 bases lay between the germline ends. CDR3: CASSLLRQTGLSYNEQFF. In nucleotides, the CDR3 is TGTGCCAGCAGCTTATTGCGGCAGACGGGACTCTCCTACAATGAGCAGTTCTTC.

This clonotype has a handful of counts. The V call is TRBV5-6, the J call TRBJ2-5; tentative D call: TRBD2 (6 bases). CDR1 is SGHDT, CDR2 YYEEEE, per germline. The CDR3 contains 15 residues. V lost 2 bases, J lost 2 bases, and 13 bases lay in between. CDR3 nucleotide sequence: TGTGCCAGCAGCTTTCGCGGGACCCCTCAAGAGACCCAGTACTTC. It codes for CASSFRGTPQETQYF.

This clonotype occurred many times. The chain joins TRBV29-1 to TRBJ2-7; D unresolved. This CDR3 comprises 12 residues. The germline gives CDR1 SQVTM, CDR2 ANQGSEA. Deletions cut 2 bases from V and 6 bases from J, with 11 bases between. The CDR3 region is CSVETGRSEQYF. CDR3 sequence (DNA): TGCAGCGTTGAAACCGGACGGAGCGAGCAGTACTTC.

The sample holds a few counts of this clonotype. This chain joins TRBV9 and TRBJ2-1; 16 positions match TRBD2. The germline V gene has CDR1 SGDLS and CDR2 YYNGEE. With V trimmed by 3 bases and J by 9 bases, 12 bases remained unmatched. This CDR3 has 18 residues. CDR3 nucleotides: TGTGCCAGCAGCGCCGGGACTAGCGGGAGGGCCTTTTCCTCTGAGCAGTTCTTC. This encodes CASSAGTSGRAFSSEQFF.

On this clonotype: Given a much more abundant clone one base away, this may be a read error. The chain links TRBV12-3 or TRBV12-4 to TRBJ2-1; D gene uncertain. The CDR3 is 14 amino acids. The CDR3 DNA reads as TGTGCCAGCAGTTTGTCCGGCCGGAGCAATGAGCTGTTCTTC. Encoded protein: CASSLSGRSNELFF.

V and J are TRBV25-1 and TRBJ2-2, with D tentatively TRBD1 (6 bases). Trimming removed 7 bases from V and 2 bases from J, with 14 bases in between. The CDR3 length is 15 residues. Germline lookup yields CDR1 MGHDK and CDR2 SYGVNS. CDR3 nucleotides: TGTGCCAGCAATGGTCACAGGGCTAACACCGGGGAGCTGTTTTTT. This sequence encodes CASNGHRANTGELFF.

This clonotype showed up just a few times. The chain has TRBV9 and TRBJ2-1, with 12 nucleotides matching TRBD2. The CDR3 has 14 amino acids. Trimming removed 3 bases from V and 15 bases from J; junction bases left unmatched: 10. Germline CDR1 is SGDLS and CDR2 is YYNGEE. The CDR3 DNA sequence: TGTGCCAGCAGCGCTAACAATCGACTAGCGGGAGTGTTCTTC. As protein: CASSANNRLAGVFF. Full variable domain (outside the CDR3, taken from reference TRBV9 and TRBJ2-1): DSGVTQTPKHLITATGQRVTLRCSPRSGDLSVYWYQQSLDQGLQFLIQYYNGEERAKGNILERFSAQQFPDLHSELNLSSLELGDSALYFCASSANNRLAGVFFGPGTRLTVL.

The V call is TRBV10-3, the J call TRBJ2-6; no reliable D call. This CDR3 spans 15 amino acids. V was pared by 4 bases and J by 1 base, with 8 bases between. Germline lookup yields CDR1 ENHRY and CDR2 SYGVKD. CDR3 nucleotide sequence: TGTGCCATCAGTGCCCGTGCTTCTGGGGCCAACGTCCTGACTTTC. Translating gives CAISARASGANVLTF.

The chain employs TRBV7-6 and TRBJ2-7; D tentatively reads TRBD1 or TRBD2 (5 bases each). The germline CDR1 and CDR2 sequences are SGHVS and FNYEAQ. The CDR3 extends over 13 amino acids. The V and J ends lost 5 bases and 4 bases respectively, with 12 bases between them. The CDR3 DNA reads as TGTGCCAGCAGCGCCTTGAGGGGATACGAGCAGTACTTC. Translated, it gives CASSALRGYEQYF. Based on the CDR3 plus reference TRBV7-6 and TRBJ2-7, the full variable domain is GAGVSQSPRYKVTKRGQDVALRCDPISGHVSLYWYRQALGQGPEFLTYFNYEAQQDKSGLPNDRFSAERPEGSISTLTIQRTEQRDSAMYRCASSALRGYEQYFGPGTRLTVT.

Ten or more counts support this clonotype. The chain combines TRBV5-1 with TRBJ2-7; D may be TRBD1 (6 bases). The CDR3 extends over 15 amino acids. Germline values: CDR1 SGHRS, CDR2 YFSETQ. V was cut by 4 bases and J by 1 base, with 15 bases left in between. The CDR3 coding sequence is TGCGCCAGCAGCGGGCGGACAGATCATTCCTACGAGCAGTACTTC. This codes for CASSGRTDHSYEQYF.

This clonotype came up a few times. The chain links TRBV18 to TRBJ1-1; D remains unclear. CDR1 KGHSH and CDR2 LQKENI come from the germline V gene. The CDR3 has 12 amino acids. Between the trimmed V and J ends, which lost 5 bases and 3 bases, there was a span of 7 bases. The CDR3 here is CASSKGDTEAFF. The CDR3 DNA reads TGTGCCAGCTCAAAGGGAGACACTGAAGCTTTCTTT.

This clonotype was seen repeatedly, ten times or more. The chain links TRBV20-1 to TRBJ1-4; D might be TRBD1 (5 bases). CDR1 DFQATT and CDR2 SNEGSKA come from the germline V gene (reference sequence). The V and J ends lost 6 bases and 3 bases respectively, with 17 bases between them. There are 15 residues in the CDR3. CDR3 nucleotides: TGCAGTGCCAGACAATTTACAGGCCCTAATGAAAAACTGTTTTTT. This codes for CSARQFTGPNEKLFF.

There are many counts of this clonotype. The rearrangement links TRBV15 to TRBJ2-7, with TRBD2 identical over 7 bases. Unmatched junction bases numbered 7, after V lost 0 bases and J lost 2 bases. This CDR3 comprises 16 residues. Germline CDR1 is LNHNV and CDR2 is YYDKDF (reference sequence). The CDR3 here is CATSREGGEQTYEQYV. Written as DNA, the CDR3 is TGTGCCACCAGCAGAGAGGGGGGGGAGCAGACCTACGAGCAGTACGTC.

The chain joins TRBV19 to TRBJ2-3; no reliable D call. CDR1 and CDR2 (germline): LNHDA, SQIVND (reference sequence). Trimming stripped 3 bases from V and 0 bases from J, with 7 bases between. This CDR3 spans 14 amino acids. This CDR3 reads CASSIGSSTDTQYF. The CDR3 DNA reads TGTGCCAGTAGTATTGGCAGCAGCACAGATACGCAGTATTTT.

DNA of the CDR3: TGTGCCAGCGACAGGGGGCTGGGCTACACCTTC. Protein sequence: CASDRGLGYTF. This rearrangement joins TRBV9 to TRBJ1-2, with 10 bases aligning to TRBD1. Germline CDR1 reads SGDLS; CDR2 reads YYNGEE. V dropped 7 bases and J dropped 8; count of bases not matched to a gene: 2. CDR3 length: 11 residues.

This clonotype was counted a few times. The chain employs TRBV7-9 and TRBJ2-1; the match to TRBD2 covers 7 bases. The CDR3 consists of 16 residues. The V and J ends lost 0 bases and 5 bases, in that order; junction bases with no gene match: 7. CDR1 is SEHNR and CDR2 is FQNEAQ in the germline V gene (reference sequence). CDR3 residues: CASSLAVGLGNNEQFF. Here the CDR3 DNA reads TGTGCCAGCAGCTTAGCAGTCGGACTAGGGAACAATGAGCAGTTCTTC.